This paragraph covers one T cell receptor beta chain sequence. The data are from a study of blood T cell repertoires in COVID-19. Sequenced by immunoSEQ multiplex PCR; TCRdb stores in-frame clones only, minus some. Found here are around 260,000 clones, over 75% of them singletons; the top ten hold around 1.1%. Germline V gene data show CDR1 as KGHDR and CDR2 as SFDVKD. This CDR3 spans 16 amino acids. Trimming cost V 2 bases and J 5 bases; bases outside gene matches: 5. The TCR was taken from a woman in her 30s who had recovered from COVID-19. Sequenced input: PBMCs or T cells enriched from blood (not recorded which). This rearrangement joins TRBV24-1 to TRBJ2-1; 10 nucleotides align to TRBD1. The CDR3 loop is CATSDYPGTGDNEQFF. The CDR3 DNA reads as TGTGCCACCAGTGATTACCCCGGGACAGGGGACAATGAGCAGTTCTTC.